In this sample, the clone carrying this T cell receptor beta chain turned up a few times. Its antigen is unknown. This specimen comes from a study of T cell repertoires in cytomegalovirus infection. Findings and caveats of the study: Ex vivo responses were dominated by HLA-C-restricted CMV-specific TCR beta clonotypes. The cumulative frequency of public TCR beta families identified carriers of CMV plus the relevant HLA.

V was pared by 1 base and J by 7 bases, with 14 bases between. Germline CDR1 SEHNR, CDR2 FQNEAQ (reference sequence). The CDR3 runs 15 residues. From the reads, TCRdb called clonotypes with MiXCR, one entry per CDR3 protein. The table records roughly 80,000 distinct CDR3 sequences, about 37% of them present only once. Sample: CD8+ T cells from cultured PBMCs, taken from culture after CMV antigen stimulation. The chain has TRBV7-9 and TRBJ2-1; TRBD1 is a possible D gene (6 bases). The TCR comes from a human donor in good health (CMV status not recorded). Some clones in this sample may be carry-over from other donors' samples. This CDR3 reads CASSLVQGLWNEQFF. Written as DNA, the CDR3 is TGTGCCAGCAGCTTAGTACAGGGTTTGTGGAATGAGCAGTTCTTC.